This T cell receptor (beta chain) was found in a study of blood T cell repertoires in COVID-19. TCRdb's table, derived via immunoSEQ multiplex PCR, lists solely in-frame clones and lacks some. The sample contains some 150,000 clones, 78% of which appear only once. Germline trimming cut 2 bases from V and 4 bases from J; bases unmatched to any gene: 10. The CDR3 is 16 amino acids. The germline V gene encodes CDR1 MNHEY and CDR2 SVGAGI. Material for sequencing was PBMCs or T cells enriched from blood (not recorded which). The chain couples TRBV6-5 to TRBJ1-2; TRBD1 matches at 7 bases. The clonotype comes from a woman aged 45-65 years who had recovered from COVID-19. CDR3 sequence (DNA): TGTGCCAGCAGTTACGACGCGACAGGGTTCGCCTATGGCTACACCTTC. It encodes CASSYDATGFAYGYTF.